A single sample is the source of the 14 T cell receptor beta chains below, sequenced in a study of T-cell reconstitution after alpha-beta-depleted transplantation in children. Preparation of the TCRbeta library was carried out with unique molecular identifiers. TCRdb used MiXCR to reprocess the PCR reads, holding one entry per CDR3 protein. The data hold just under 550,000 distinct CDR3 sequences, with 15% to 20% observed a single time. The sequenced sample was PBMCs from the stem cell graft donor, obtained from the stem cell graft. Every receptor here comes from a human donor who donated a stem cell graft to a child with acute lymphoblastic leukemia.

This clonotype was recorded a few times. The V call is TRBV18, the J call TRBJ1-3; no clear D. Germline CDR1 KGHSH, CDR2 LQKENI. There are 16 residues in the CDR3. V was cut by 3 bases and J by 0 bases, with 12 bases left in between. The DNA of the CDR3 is TGTGCCAGCTCACCCTCGACCGTGCCCTCTGGAAACACCATATATTTT. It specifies CASSPSTVPSGNTIYF.

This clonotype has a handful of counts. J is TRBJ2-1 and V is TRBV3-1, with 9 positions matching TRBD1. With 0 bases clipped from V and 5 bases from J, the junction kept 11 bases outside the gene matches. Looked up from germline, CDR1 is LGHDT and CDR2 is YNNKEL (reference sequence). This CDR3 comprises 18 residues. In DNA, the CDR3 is TGTGCCAGCAGCCAAGATCTCCCCTGGACAGGGGCGGACAATGAGCAGTTCTTC. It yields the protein CASSQDLPWTGADNEQFF.

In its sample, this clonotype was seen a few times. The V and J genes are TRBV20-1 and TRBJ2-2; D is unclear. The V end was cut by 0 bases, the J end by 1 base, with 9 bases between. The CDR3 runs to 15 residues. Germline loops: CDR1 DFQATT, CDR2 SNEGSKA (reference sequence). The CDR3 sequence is CSARDSRKNTGELFF. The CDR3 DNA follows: TGCAGTGCTAGAGATTCTAGGAAGAACACCGGGGAGCTGTTTTTT.

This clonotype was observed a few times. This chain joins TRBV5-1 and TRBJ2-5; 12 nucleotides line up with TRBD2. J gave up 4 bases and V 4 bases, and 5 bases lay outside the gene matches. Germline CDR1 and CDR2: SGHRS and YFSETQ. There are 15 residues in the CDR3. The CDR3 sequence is CASSPSGRATETQYF. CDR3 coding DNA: TGCGCCAGCAGCCCTAGCGGGAGGGCCACAGAGACCCAGTACTTC.

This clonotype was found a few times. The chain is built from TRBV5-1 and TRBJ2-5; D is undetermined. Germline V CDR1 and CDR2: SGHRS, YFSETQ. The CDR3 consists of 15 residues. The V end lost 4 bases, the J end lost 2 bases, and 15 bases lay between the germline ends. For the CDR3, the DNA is TGCGCCAGCAGCAGTCGGAGTCTCGTGCAAGAGACCCAGTACTTC. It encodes CASSSRSLVQETQYF.

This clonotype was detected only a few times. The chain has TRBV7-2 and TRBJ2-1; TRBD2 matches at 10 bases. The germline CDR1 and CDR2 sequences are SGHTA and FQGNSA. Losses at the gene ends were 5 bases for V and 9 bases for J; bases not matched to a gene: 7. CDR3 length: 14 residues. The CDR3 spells CASSPMGTSVEQFF. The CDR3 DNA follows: TGTGCCAGCAGCCCGATGGGGACTAGCGTTGAGCAGTTCTTC.

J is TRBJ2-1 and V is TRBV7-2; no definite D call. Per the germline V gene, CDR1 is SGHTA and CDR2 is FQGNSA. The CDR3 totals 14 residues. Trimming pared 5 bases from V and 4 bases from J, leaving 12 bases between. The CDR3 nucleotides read TGTGCCAGCAGCCCGAGAGGACGTTACAATGAGCAGTTCTTC. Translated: CASSPRGRYNEQFF.

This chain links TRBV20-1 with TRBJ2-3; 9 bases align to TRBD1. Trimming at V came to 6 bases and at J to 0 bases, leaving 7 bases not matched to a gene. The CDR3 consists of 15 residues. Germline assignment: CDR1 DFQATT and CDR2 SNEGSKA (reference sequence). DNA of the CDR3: TGCAGTGCGACGGGACAGGGCATAAGCACAGATACGCAGTATTTT. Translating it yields CSATGQGISTDTQYF.

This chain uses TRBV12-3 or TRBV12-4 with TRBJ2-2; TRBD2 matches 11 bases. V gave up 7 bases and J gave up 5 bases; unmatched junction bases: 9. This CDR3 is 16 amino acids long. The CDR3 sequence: CASKPGLAAGTGELFF. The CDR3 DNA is TGTGCCAGCAAACCGGGACTAGCGGCAGGTACCGGGGAGCTGTTTTTT.

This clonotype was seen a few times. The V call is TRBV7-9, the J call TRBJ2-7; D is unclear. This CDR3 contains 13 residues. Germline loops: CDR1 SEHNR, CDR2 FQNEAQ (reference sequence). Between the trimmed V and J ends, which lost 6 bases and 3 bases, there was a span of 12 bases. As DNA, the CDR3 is TGTGCCAGCAGGCGAAGGTTGGGCTACGAGCAGTACTTC. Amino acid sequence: CASRRRLGYEQYF.

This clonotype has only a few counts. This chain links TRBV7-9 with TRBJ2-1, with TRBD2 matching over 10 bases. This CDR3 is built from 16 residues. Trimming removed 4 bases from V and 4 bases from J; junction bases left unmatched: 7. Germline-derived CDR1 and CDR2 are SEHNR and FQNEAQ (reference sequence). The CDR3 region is CASSYFTSGIYNEQFF. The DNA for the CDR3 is TGTGCCAGCAGCTACTTTACTAGCGGGATTTACAATGAGCAGTTCTTC.

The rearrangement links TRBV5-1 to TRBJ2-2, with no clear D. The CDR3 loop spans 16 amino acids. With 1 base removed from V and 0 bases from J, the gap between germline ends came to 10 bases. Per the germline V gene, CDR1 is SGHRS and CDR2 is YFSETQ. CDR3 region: CASSLRQATNTGELFF. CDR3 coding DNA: TGCGCCAGCAGCTTGCGTCAGGCGACGAACACCGGGGAGCTGTTTTTT.

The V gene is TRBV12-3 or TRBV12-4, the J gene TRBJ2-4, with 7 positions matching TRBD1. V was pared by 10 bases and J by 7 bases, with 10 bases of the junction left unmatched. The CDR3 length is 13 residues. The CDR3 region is CATGSQGDNIQYF. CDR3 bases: TGTGCCACCGGGTCGCAGGGGGACAACATTCAGTACTTC.

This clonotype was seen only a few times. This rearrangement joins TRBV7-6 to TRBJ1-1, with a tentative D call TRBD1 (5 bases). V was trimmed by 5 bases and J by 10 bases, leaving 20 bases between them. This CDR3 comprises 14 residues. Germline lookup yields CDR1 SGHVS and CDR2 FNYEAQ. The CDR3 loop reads CASSLRPGLSGAFF. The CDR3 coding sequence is TGTGCCAGCAGCCTTAGGCCAGGGCTTTCGGGAGCTTTCTTT. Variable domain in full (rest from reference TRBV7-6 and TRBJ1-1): GAGVSQSPRYKVTKRGQDVALRCDPISGHVSLYWYRQALGQGPEFLTYFNYEAQQDKSGLPNDRFSAERPEGSISTLTIQRTEQRDSAMYRCASSLRPGLSGAFFGQGTRLTVV.